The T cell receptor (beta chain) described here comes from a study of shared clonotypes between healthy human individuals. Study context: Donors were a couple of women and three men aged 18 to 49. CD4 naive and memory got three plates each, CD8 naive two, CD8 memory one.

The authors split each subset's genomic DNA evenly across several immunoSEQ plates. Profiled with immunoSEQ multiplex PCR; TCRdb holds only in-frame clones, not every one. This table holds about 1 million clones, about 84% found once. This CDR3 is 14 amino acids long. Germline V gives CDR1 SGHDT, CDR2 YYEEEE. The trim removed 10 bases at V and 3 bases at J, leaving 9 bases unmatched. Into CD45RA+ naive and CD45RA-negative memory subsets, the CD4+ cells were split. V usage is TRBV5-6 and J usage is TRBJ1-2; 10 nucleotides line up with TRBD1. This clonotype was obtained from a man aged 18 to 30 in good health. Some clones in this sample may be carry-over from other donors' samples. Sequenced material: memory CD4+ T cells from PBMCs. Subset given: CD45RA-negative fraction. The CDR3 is CASGQGRLYYGYTF. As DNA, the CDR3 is TGTGCCTCGGGACAGGGGCGCCTTTACTATGGCTACACCTTC.